This passage covers 4 T cell receptor beta chains from one sample sequenced in a study of molecular identifiers for immune sequencing clone quantification. TCRdb itself ran the PCR reads through MiXCR, one entry per CDR3 protein. The data contain over 600,000 distinct CDR3 sequences, about 20% of them seen just once; the ten biggest clones take up 0.75% to 0.95%. Specimen: naive CD8+ T cells from blood, with Jurkat cell RNA spiked in. The subset here: FACS-sorted CD8+CD4-CCR7+CD45RA+ naive T cells. The receptors stem from a human donor in good health. Some libraries in this study had Jurkat cell RNA spiked in.

The rearrangement joins TRBV6-2 or TRBV6-3 to TRBJ2-7, with D perhaps TRBD1 (6 bases). V gave up 6 bases and J gave up 3 bases, with 12 bases separating them. Germline loops: CDR1 MNHEY, CDR2 SVGEGT. This CDR3 is 13 amino acids long. CDR3 bases: TGTGCCAGCAGGACAGGACAGATCTACGAGCAGTACTTC. Protein: CASRTGQIYEQYF.

Many counts were recorded for this clonotype. This chain joins TRBV28 and TRBJ1-2, with 9 nucleotides matching TRBD1. V shed 3 bases and J 3 bases; nucleotides not matched to a gene: 5. Germline V gives CDR1 MDHEN, CDR2 SYDVKM. The CDR3 has 15 residues. The DNA for the CDR3 is TGTGCCAGCAGTTTCACACAGGGGGCAGACTATGGCTACACCTTC. Protein product: CASSFTQGADYGYTF.

Remarks on this clonotype: A much bigger clone sits one base away, suggesting this may be a read error. The chain recombines TRBV20-1 with TRBJ2-7, with 10 nucleotides matching TRBD1. The germline V gene encodes CDR1 DFQATT and CDR2 SNEGSKA (reference sequence). V shed 0 bases, J shed 3 bases, and the junction held 5 bases outside the gene matches. The CDR3 consists of 15 residues. The CDR3 here is CSAREGTGDFYEQYF. DNA of the CDR3: TGCAGTGCTAGAGAAGGGACAGGGGACTTCTACGAGCAGTACTTC.

This clonotype was seen many times. The rearrangement uses TRBV20-1 and TRBJ2-5, with D unresolved. CDR3 size: 14 residues. With 4 bases removed from V and 2 bases from J, the gap between germline ends came to 14 bases. CDR1 DFQATT and CDR2 SNEGSKA come from the germline V gene (reference sequence). The CDR3 loop reads CSAKRSHSQETQYF. In DNA form, the CDR3 reads TGCAGTGCTAAGCGTTCCCACAGTCAAGAGACCCAGTACTTC.